One and the same sample provided the 3 T cell receptor beta chains below, sequenced in a study of blood T cell repertoires in COVID-19. The repertoire was sequenced with immunoSEQ multiplex PCR; TCRdb's copy has only in-frame clones and lacks some. The sample lists about 95,000 clones; 81% were seen once. Sequencing input: peripheral blood. Source of these receptors: an elderly man with COVID-19, enrolled during active disease.

The chain recombines TRBV7-2 with TRBJ2-1; the match to TRBD1 covers 8 bases. The V segment lost 1 base and the J segment 9 bases; nucleotides outside the gene matches: 14. The CDR3 runs 17 residues. Germline V gene lookup returns CDR1 SGHTA and CDR2 FQGNSA. The CDR3 bases are TGTGCCAGCAGCTTAGTTGCAGGGGGCGGAACTTACGGTGAGCAGTTCTTC. Protein: CASSLVAGGGTYGEQFF. Variable domain in full (rest from reference TRBV7-2 and TRBJ2-1): GAGVSQSPSNKVTEKGKDVELRCDPISGHTALYWYRQSLGQGLEFLIYFQGNSAPDKSGLPSDRFSAERTGGSVSTLTIQRTQQEDSAVYLCASSLVAGGGTYGEQFFGPGTRLTVL.

The chain recombines TRBV29-1 with TRBJ2-2, with D maybe TRBD1 (6 bases). The CDR3 is made up of 16 amino acids. Per germline, CDR1 SQVTM and CDR2 ANQGSEA. V lost 7 bases, J lost 0 bases, and 18 bases lay in between. The CDR3 DNA reads TGCAGCGCCGAGGTAGGGGGATTGACGAACACCGGGGAGCTGTTTTTT. Its protein product is CSAEVGGLTNTGELFF.

This clone was picked up one time. The chain links TRBV19 to TRBJ1-4, with D maybe TRBD1 (6 bases). The V end was cut by 6 bases, the J end by 5 bases, with 13 bases between. The CDR3 spans 14 residues. In germline, CDR1 is LNHDA, CDR2 SQIVND (reference sequence). In nucleotides, the CDR3 is TGTGCCAGTAGCACAGGGTGGCGAAATGAAAAACTGTTTTTT. This translates into CASSTGWRNEKLFF.